Listed below are T cell receptor beta chains from one sample, sequenced in a study of cytomegalovirus exposure and HLA in healthy donors. The data were produced by immunoSEQ multiplex PCR, yet TCRdb's version contains in-frame clones alone and is incomplete. In the table there are 130,000 to 150,000 clones, about 70% of which are singletons. Specimen: PBMCs. These TCRs come from a man aged 60 to 75 in good health and CMV-seronegative. Each CDR3 is given with its conserved first and last residue. The D gene is left open where the match is weak. For some rows the clone size is stated as once, few or many, or as a class when expanded; others skip it.

size,V,D,J,DNA,CDR3
.,TRBV10-3,TRBD2,TRBJ2-7,TGTGCCATGGGCGGGGGAGGGACCTCCTACGAGCAGTACTTC,CAMGGGGTSYEQYF
.,TRBV15,.,TRBJ1-1,TGTGCCACCAGCAGAGATGGTGGGGTATGGAGGACTGAAGCTTTCTTT,CATSRDGGVWRTEAFF
.,TRBV5-6,.,TRBJ1-1,TGTGCCAGCAGCTTGGGACAGGCGACTGAAGCTTTCTTT,CASSLGQATEAFF
few,TRBV11-1,.,TRBJ2-1,TGTGCCAGCAGCTTGGACAGCGGGGATTCCTACAATGAGCAGTTCTTC,CASSLDSGDSYNEQFF
.,TRBV5-1,TRBD1,TRBJ1-1,TGCGCCAGCAGCAAGGGACAGGGAGGAGGAACTGAAGCTTTCTTT,CASSKGQGGGTEAFF
.,TRBV30,.,TRBJ1-4,TGTGCCTGGAGGGGGGGGCTGGATGAAAAACTGTTTTTT,CAWRGGLDEKLFF
once,TRBV6-4,TRBD2,TRBJ2-1,TGTGCCAGCAGTGACCCTGCGGGAGGGGGGAATGAGCAGTTCTTC,CASSDPAGGGNEQFF
few,TRBV28,TRBD1,TRBJ1-1,TGTGCCAGCAGTCCGCTGGACAGGGAGGTTGCTGAAGCTTTCTTT,CASSPLDREVAEAFF
.,TRBV5-4,TRBD1,TRBJ1-5,TGTGCCAGCAGCTTGGCAGGGGGAGATCAGCCCCAGCATTTT,CASSLAGGDQPQHF
.,TRBV7-6,.,TRBJ1-1,TGTGCCAGCAGCTCCCATGGATGGTCTCGACAGATGAACACTGAAGCTTTCTTT,CASSSHGWSRQMNTEAFF
.,TRBV7-3,TRBD1,TRBJ2-2,TGTGCCAGCAGCTTAACCCCGGGACAGGGGGCGAACGGGGAGCTGTTTTTT,CASSLTPGQGANGELFF
.,TRBV30,.,TRBJ1-1,TGTGCCTGGAGTGATCTACAGGGTACTACCACTGAAGCTTTCTTT,CAWSDLQGTTTEAFF
.,TRBV7-2,TRBD2,TRBJ2-2,TGTGCCAGCAGTCCGGCGGGAGAACTCGGGGAGCTGTTTTTT,CASSPAGELGELFF
.,TRBV6-1,.,TRBJ2-5,TGTGCCAGCAAAAAGGAGCCTGGGGGCGGCGAGACCCAGTACTTC,CASKKEPGGGETQYF
.,TRBV27,TRBD1,TRBJ1-1,TGTGCCAGCAGTTGGACAGGGAACACTGAAGCTTTCTTT,CASSWTGNTEAFF
.,TRBV27,TRBD1,TRBJ2-2,TGTGCCAGCGGAAATAGGGGGCTCACCGGGGAGCTGTTTTTT,CASGNRGLTGELFF
.,TRBV2,.,TRBJ2-1,TGTGCCAGCAGTGTTCGAAGGGGGATAGACAATGAGCAGTTCTTC,CASSVRRGIDNEQFF
once,TRBV5-1,TRBD1,TRBJ1-4,TGCGCCAGCAGCTCGTTGACAGGGGCAGGTAGTGATGAAAAACTGTTTTTT,CASSSLTGAGSDEKLFF
.,TRBV2,.,TRBJ2-5,TGTGCCAGCAGTCCCCTCCTAGCAGACCAAGAGACCCAGTACTTC,CASSPLLADQETQYF
.,TRBV19,TRBD1,TRBJ1-2,TGTGCCAGTAGTATTACCGGGACAGGGGATAACTATGGCTACACCTTC,CASSITGTGDNYGYTF
.,TRBV10-3,.,TRBJ1-1,TGTGCTGCTACTACTGCGGGGAACACTGAAGCTTTCTTT,CAATTAGNTEAFF
.,TRBV27,.,TRBJ1-1,TGTGCCAGCAGTCCAAGACAGAAGATGAACACTGAAGCTTTCTTT,CASSPRQKMNTEAFF
.,TRBV15,.,TRBJ1-6,TGTGCCACCAGCAGAGATCGAGGCGTCTCACCCCTCCACTTT,CATSRDRGVSPLHF
few,TRBV6-6,.,TRBJ2-5,TGTGCCAGCACAGTTACGGACAGCCAAGAGACCCAGTACTTC,CASTVTDSQETQYF
.,TRBV6-1,TRBD1,TRBJ2-7,TGTGCCAGCAGCGCGGACAGGGCCTACGAGCAGTACTTC,CASSADRAYEQYF
.,TRBV21-1,.,TRBJ1-1,TGTGCCAGCAGCAAACCCAGGGGTGATGAAGCTTTCTTT,CASSKPRGDEAFF
.,TRBV27,.,TRBJ2-4,TGTGCCAGCAGTCAGGGCAGGGGAAACATTCAGTACTTC,CASSQGRGNIQYF
few,TRBV5-6,TRBD1,TRBJ1-5,TGTGCCAGCAGCACAGGGACAGGGGGTCAGCCCCAGCATTTT,CASSTGTGGQPQHF
.,TRBV7-9,.,TRBJ1-5,TGTGCCAGCAGCCATTTTAGGGGTAGGGGCAATCAGCCCCAGCATTTT,CASSHFRGRGNQPQHF
.,TRBV19,TRBD1,TRBJ1-1,TGTGCCAGTAGTTTCTTCGCGACAGGGGAGAACACTGAAGCTTTCTTT,CASSFFATGENTEAFF
.,TRBV5-1,.,TRBJ2-2,TGCGCCAGCAGCTTGGAACTCGCGGCCGGGGAGCTGTTTTTT,CASSLELAAGELFF
once,TRBV18,.,TRBJ2-7,TGTGCCAGCTCACCACCGAAGGGACTTCTCTACGAGCAGTACTTC,CASSPPKGLLYEQYF
.,TRBV5-6,TRBD1,TRBJ1-6,TGTGCCAGCAGCTCGCTGGGGACAGGGAGAAATTCACCCCTCCACTTT,CASSSLGTGRNSPLHF
few,TRBV27,TRBD1,TRBJ1-5,TGTGCCAGCAGTCCTCCCGGGACAGGGGGGAATCAGCCCCAGCATTTT,CASSPPGTGGNQPQHF
.,TRBV19,.,TRBJ2-1,TGTGCCAGTAGTATTCCTGGCGGGACTCAAGGTGAGCAGTTCTTC,CASSIPGGTQGEQFF
.,TRBV5-6,.,TRBJ2-1,TGTGCCAGCAGCTTCGTCGGGAATGAGCAGTTCTTC,CASSFVGNEQFF
.,TRBV5-6,TRBD1,TRBJ1-1,TGTGCCAGCAGCGGGACAGGGATGGGCACTGAAGCTTTCTTT,CASSGTGMGTEAFF
.,TRBV5-5,TRBD1,TRBJ2-7,TGTGCCAGCAGCTTTAGGCAGGGGGCCTACGAGCAGTACTTC,CASSFRQGAYEQYF
.,TRBV29-1,TRBD1,TRBJ1-1,TGCAGCGGAGATCTCAGGGGGCGCACTGAAGCTTTCTTT,CSGDLRGRTEAFF
.,TRBV25-1,TRBD2,TRBJ2-7,TGTGCCAGCAGGGGGGGAGGGTACGAGCAGTACTTC,CASRGGGYEQYF
.,TRBV10-2,.,TRBJ2-7,TGCGCCAGCGGGGGGACTGGGTCCTACGAGCAGTACTTC,CASGGTGSYEQYF
.,TRBV19,TRBD2,TRBJ2-5,TGTGCCAGTAGTATAGGGACTAGCGGGAGGGGAGAGACCCAGTACTTC,CASSIGTSGRGETQYF
few,TRBV27,.,TRBJ2-2,TGTGCCAGCAGTTTATCGACGGGAGTTGGGACCGGGGAGCTGTTTTTT,CASSLSTGVGTGELFF
.,TRBV2,TRBD1,TRBJ1-1,TGTGCCAGCAGTTGGGACAGGGGTTTCGCTGAAGCTTTCTTT,CASSWDRGFAEAFF
.,TRBV19,TRBD1,TRBJ1-1,TGTGCCAGTAGTACCTGGGGGACAGCGAACACTGAAGCTTTCTTT,CASSTWGTANTEAFF
.,TRBV6-5,TRBD1,TRBJ1-4,TGTGCCAGCAGTTACCGGGACAGTCCCAATGAAAAACTGTTTTTT,CASSYRDSPNEKLFF
.,TRBV18,TRBD1,TRBJ1-2,TGTGCCAGCTCACCATGGGATGATCCGGGACAGCTACTTTATGGCTACACCTTC,CASSPWDDPGQLLYGYTF
.,TRBV28,.,TRBJ1-1,TGTGCCAGCAGTTTATGGAGGACTGAAGCTTTCTTT,CASSLWRTEAFF
.,TRBV4-3,.,TRBJ2-7,TGCGCCAGCAGCCAAGAAGGGGCTAGCTCCTACGAGCAGTACTTC,CASSQEGASSYEQYF
few,TRBV6-6,TRBD1,TRBJ1-1,TGTGCCAGCAGTTACTCAGCAGGGGGCATCACTGAAGCTTTCTTT,CASSYSAGGITEAFF
.,TRBV10-3,TRBD2,TRBJ2-5,TGTGCCATCAGTGAGGCATTAGCGGGAGGGCCGCGGGAGACCCAGTACTTC,CAISEALAGGPRETQYF
.,TRBV11-2,.,TRBJ2-7,TGTGCCAGCAGCTTAGTGGGCCGTAAGTCCTACGAGCAGTACTTC,CASSLVGRKSYEQYF
few,TRBV5-1,.,TRBJ2-2,TGCGCCAGCAGCTTGGAGGTTGCAGGGAACACCGGGGAGCTGTTTTTT,CASSLEVAGNTGELFF
.,TRBV20-1,.,TRBJ2-1,TGCAGTGCTAGAGAGGAGAATGAGCAGTTCTTC,CSAREENEQFF
.,TRBV2,TRBD2,TRBJ2-2,TGTGCCAGCAGTGAAGGAAGCGGGGGATTCACCGGGGAGCTGTTTTTT,CASSEGSGGFTGELFF
.,TRBV6-5,.,TRBJ2-7,TGTGCCAGCAGTTCTCCTCTCTCCTACGAGCAGTACTTC,CASSSPLSYEQYF
.,TRBV7-8,TRBD1,TRBJ2-7,TGTGCCAGCAGCTTTCCGGGACAGGGGACGGGCTCCTACGAGCAGTACTTC,CASSFPGQGTGSYEQYF